Listed below are T cell receptor beta chains from one sample, sequenced in a study of blood T cells in healthy people across ages. TCRdb processed the 5' RACE reads anew with MiXCR; each CDR3 protein has one entry. The sample holds around 800,000 distinct CDR3 sequences, roughly 46% seen once. The sequenced sample was blood. The source is a man of 80 years or more in good health. Each CDR3 is given with its conserved first and last residue. Fields, in order: clone size, D gene, J gene, V gene, CDR3 DNA, CDR3 protein. A D gene is named only where the DNA matches it firmly. A clone size is listed for some rows: how often the clone was seen (once, few, many), or a class if it is expanded.

clone size: .; D gene: .; J gene: TRBJ1-5; V gene: TRBV12-3/TRBV12-4; CDR3 DNA: TGTGCCAGCAGTTTAGTGTCAGGGTTTCGGAGCAATCAGCCCCAGCATTTT; CDR3 protein: CASSLVSGFRSNQPQHF
clone size: few; D gene: TRBD2; J gene: TRBJ2-1; V gene: TRBV12-3/TRBV12-4; CDR3 DNA: TGTGCCAGCAGTGGGCCTAGCGGGAGGGTATCCTACAATGAGCAGTTCTTC; CDR3 protein: CASSGPSGRVSYNEQFF
clone size: .; D gene: .; J gene: TRBJ2-7; V gene: TRBV7-8; CDR3 DNA: TGTGCCAGCAGCCAACGAGCCGGGCCCGAAACCTACGAGCGGTACTTC; CDR3 protein: CASSQRAGPETYERYF
clone size: .; D gene: .; J gene: TRBJ2-5; V gene: TRBV5-1; CDR3 DNA: TGCGCCAGCAGCTTGGGTGGGGATCTCCAAGAGACCCAGTACTTC; CDR3 protein: CASSLGGDLQETQYF
clone size: many; D gene: TRBD2; J gene: TRBJ2-1; V gene: TRBV7-2; CDR3 DNA: TGCGCCAGCAGCCCGACTAGCGGGTCTTACAATGAGCAGTTCTTC; CDR3 protein: CASSPTSGSYNEQFF
clone size: .; D gene: .; J gene: TRBJ1-2; V gene: TRBV12-3/TRBV12-4; CDR3 DNA: TGTGCCAGCAGTCTAACCCGACAGACGGATGGCTACACCTTC; CDR3 protein: CASSLTRQTDGYTF
clone size: .; D gene: .; J gene: TRBJ2-4; V gene: TRBV7-8; CDR3 DNA: TGTGCCAGCAGCGGCCGTCCCCTAGGGGGGGACATTCAGTACTTC; CDR3 protein: CASSGRPLGGDIQYF
clone size: .; D gene: .; J gene: TRBJ1-2; V gene: TRBV6-6; CDR3 DNA: TGTGCCAGCAGTCTCACAGCCGGTTATGGCTACACCTTC; CDR3 protein: CASSLTAGYGYTF
clone size: .; D gene: .; J gene: TRBJ2-7; V gene: TRBV20-1; CDR3 DNA: TGCAGTGCTAGATTGGACGAAAACAATGAGCAGTACTTC; CDR3 protein: CSARLDENNEQYF
clone size: .; D gene: .; J gene: TRBJ2-1; V gene: TRBV5-1; CDR3 DNA: TGCGCCAGCAGCGGGGGGCTCTCCTACAATGAGCAGTTCTTC; CDR3 protein: CASSGGLSYNEQFF
clone size: .; D gene: .; J gene: TRBJ2-6; V gene: TRBV5-1; CDR3 DNA: TGCGCCAGCAGTAGTTACGGCAGGATCTCTGGGGCCAACGTCCTGACTTTC; CDR3 protein: CASSSYGRISGANVLTF
clone size: .; D gene: .; J gene: TRBJ2-5; V gene: TRBV29-1; CDR3 DNA: TGCAGCTCGCAGGGAGGAGAGACCCAGTACTTC; CDR3 protein: CSSQGGETQYF
clone size: .; D gene: .; J gene: TRBJ2-3; V gene: TRBV27; CDR3 DNA: TGTGCCAGCAACAAAGAGGGGGGCTTCACAGATACGCAGTATTTT; CDR3 protein: CASNKEGGFTDTQYF
clone size: .; D gene: TRBD2; J gene: TRBJ2-3; V gene: TRBV20-1; CDR3 DNA: TGCAGTGCCGCGACTAGCGGGAGCAGCACAGATACGCAGTATTTT; CDR3 protein: CSAATSGSSTDTQYF
clone size: once; D gene: .; J gene: TRBJ2-7; V gene: TRBV20-1; CDR3 DNA: TGCAGTGCTAGAGACAGGGTGCCCCACGAGCAGTACTTC; CDR3 protein: CSARDRVPHEQYF
clone size: .; D gene: .; J gene: TRBJ1-1; V gene: TRBV7-2; CDR3 DNA: TGTGCCAGCAGCCGCAGGGACCTGGGGACTGAAGCTTTCTTT; CDR3 protein: CASSRRDLGTEAFF
clone size: few; D gene: TRBD2; J gene: TRBJ2-1; V gene: TRBV27; CDR3 DNA: TGTGCCAGCAGTCCCCAGCGGGAGAGCTACAATGAGCAGTTCTTC; CDR3 protein: CASSPQRESYNEQFF
clone size: few; D gene: TRBD1; J gene: TRBJ2-3; V gene: TRBV9; CDR3 DNA: TGTGCCAGCGCGGGGACAGGGGGCTCAGATACGCAGTATTTT; CDR3 protein: CASAGTGGSDTQYF
clone size: .; D gene: TRBD2; J gene: TRBJ2-2; V gene: TRBV4-2; CDR3 DNA: TGTGCCAGCAGCCAACCTGTCGCTAGCGGAGCTAGCGCGAACACCGGGGAGCTGTTTTTT; CDR3 protein: CASSQPVASGASANTGELFF
clone size: .; D gene: .; J gene: TRBJ2-5; V gene: TRBV7-2; CDR3 DNA: TGTGCCAGCAGCTGGTCAGGAGGAAGGGGGCAAGAGACCCAGTACTTC; CDR3 protein: CASSWSGGRGQETQYF
clone size: .; D gene: TRBD2; J gene: TRBJ2-5; V gene: TRBV20-1; CDR3 DNA: TGCAGTGCTAGTGATCTCCAGCGGGAACCACAAGAGACCCAGTACTTC; CDR3 protein: CSASDLQREPQETQYF
clone size: few; D gene: .; J gene: TRBJ2-7; V gene: TRBV3-1; CDR3 DNA: TGTGCCAGCAGCCCCGAGAGTGCGGTCGTATACGAGCAGTACTTC; CDR3 protein: CASSPESAVVYEQYF